One sample yielded the 27 T cell receptor beta chains listed below, sequenced in a study of cytomegalovirus exposure and HLA in healthy donors. The PCR employed 60 Vbeta primers together with 13 Jbeta primers. TCRdb's copy holds only in-frame clones and misses some; the assay was immunoSEQ multiplex PCR. The sample has 110,000 or so clones; roughly 76% are singletons. The sequencing sample was made of PBMCs. These receptor sequences come from a woman in her 50s in good health and CMV-seropositive.

The chain recombines TRBV6-1 with TRBJ2-3, with 10 bases lining up with TRBD2. The junction had 3 bases not matched to a gene; V was cut back by 1 base and J by 5 bases. There are 15 residues in the CDR3. Germline CDR1 MNHNS, CDR2 SASEGT. The CDR3 spells CASSEGLAGVDTQYF. DNA of the CDR3: TGTGCCAGCAGTGAAGGCCTAGCGGGAGTAGATACGCAGTATTTT.

This chain links TRBV19 with TRBJ2-7; 13 bases are a match to TRBD2. The length of the CDR3 is 15 residues. Germline CDR1 LNHDA, CDR2 SQIVND (reference sequence). The junction had 2 bases not matched to a gene; V was cut back by 3 bases and J by 3 bases. CDR3 amino acids: CASSMRTSGSYEQYF. The DNA of the CDR3 is TGTGCCAGTAGTATGAGGACTAGCGGGAGCTACGAGCAGTACTTC. Using reference TRBV19 and TRBJ2-7 for the parts outside the CDR3, the full variable domain is DGGITQSPKYLFRKEGQNVTLSCEQNLNHDAMYWYRQDPGQGLRLIYYSQIVNDFQKGDIAEGYSVSREKKESFPLTVTSAQKNPTAFYLCASSMRTSGSYEQYFGPGTRLTVT.

This clone is a singleton in its sample. The chain combines TRBV12-5 with TRBJ2-1; TRBD2 agrees at 8 bases. V dropped 2 bases and J dropped 8; count of bases not matched to a gene: 2. Per germline, CDR1 LGHNT and CDR2 FRNRAP. The CDR3 runs 13 residues. CDR3 coding DNA: TGTGCTAGTGGTTTGAAACTAGCGGATGAGCAGTTCTTC. This translates into CASGLKLADEQFF. The full variable domain, rest sourced from reference TRBV12-5 and TRBJ2-1, is DARVTQTPRHKVTEMGQEVTMRCQPILGHNTVFWYRQTMMQGLELLAYFRNRAPLDDSGMPKDRFSAEMPDATLATLKIQPSEPRDSAVYFCASGLKLADEQFFGPGTRLTVL.

This clone was seen a handful of times. The same CDR3 also results from other DNA sequences found in this sample. V and J are TRBV7-9 and TRBJ2-1, with TRBD2 as a possible D gene (7 bases). CDR1 is SEHNR and CDR2 is FQNEAQ in the germline V gene (reference sequence). The V and J ends lost 5 bases and 2 bases respectively, with 16 bases between them. The CDR3 consists of 16 residues. The CDR3 DNA reads TGTGCCAGCAGCCCGAGGGGGGGGAGTGCCTACAATGAGCAGTTCTTC. This sequence encodes CASSPRGGSAYNEQFF.

The chain recombines TRBV7-8 with TRBJ1-2, with 7 bases matching TRBD1. CDR3 length: 13 residues. The germline V gene has CDR1 SGHVS and CDR2 FQNEAQ. With V trimmed by 5 bases and J by 6 bases, 6 bases remained unmatched. The CDR3: CASSAGQPNGYTF. CDR3 nucleotides: TGTGCCAGCAGCGCGGGACAGCCCAATGGCTACACCTTC.

The genes are TRBV7-2 and TRBJ1-5; D may be TRBD1 (6 bases). There are 13 residues in the CDR3. Trimming stripped 4 bases from V and 6 bases from J, with 10 bases between. Germline V gives CDR1 SGHTA, CDR2 FQGNSA. The CDR3 region has the DNA TGTGCCAGCAGCTCTCCAGGGGCTCAGCCCCAGCATTTT. It codes for CASSSPGAQPQHF.

The genes are TRBV5-4 and TRBJ2-7; D is possibly TRBD2 (6 bases). The V end lost 3 bases, the J end lost 6 bases, and 16 bases lay between the germline ends. Germline CDR1 is SGHNT and CDR2 is YYREEE (reference sequence). CDR3 length: 14 residues. The CDR3 DNA reads TGTGCCAGCAGCTCCGAGGTAGCGGCTACCGAGCAGTACTTC. It translates to CASSSEVAATEQYF.

As for this clone: The junction does not match germline at one end; this may be a read error. V usage is TRBV4-3 and J usage is TRBJ2-6; 7 bases agree with TRBD1. Germline V gene sequence: CDR1 LGHNA, CDR2 YSLEER. The CDR3 covers 19 residues. CDR3 coding DNA: TGCGCCAGCAGCCTCTTTTGGGACAGAGGCCCCTCTGGGGCCAACGGCCTGACTTTC. Translated: CASSLFWDRGPSGANGLTF.

This chain joins TRBV19 and TRBJ2-7; TRBD1 matches at 10 bases. V lost 6 bases to trimming and J lost 5 bases; unmatched junction nucleotides: 1. The CDR3 contains 12 residues. Germline V gene lookup returns CDR1 LNHDA and CDR2 SQIVND (reference sequence). The chain's CDR3 is CASSGQGDEQYF. The CDR3 region has the DNA TGTGCCAGTAGCGGACAGGGGGACGAGCAGTACTTC.

Details on this clone: Other nucleotide sequences from this sample produce the same CDR3. The genes are TRBV7-2 and TRBJ1-1, with D possibly being TRBD1 (6 bases). This CDR3 is built from 13 residues. V dropped 4 bases and J dropped 5 bases, with 11 bases sitting between them. From germline, CDR1 is SGHTA and CDR2 FQGNSA. CDR3 sequence reads: CASSSTGRTEAFF. In DNA form, the CDR3 reads TGTGCCAGCAGCTCAACAGGGCGAACTGAAGCTTTCTTT.

The chain carries TRBV5-8 and TRBJ1-2; D perhaps matches TRBD1 (6 bases). The germline gives CDR1 SGHTS, CDR2 YDEGEE. Trimming took 10 bases from V and 5 from J, leaving 15 bases between them. This CDR3 has 12 residues. DNA for the CDR3: TGTGCCTGGGGACATGGCGGTTATGGCTACACCTTC. This sequence encodes CAWGHGGYGYTF.

This clone was observed once. The chain is built from TRBV18 and TRBJ2-5; 12 bases line up with TRBD2. This CDR3 has 14 residues. Germline assignment: CDR1 KGHSH and CDR2 LQKENI. V shed 8 bases, J shed 2 bases, and the junction held 3 bases outside the gene matches. The CDR3 here is CASLAGGPQETQYF. The DNA for the CDR3 is TGTGCCAGCCTAGCGGGAGGGCCACAAGAGACCCAGTACTTC.

V usage is TRBV5-1 and J usage is TRBJ2-6, with TRBD2 matching over 9 bases. This CDR3 has 18 residues. The J segment lost 2 bases and the V segment lost 0 bases, leaving 6 bases of the junction unmatched. CDR1 and CDR2 from the germline V gene are SGHRS and YFSETQ. This chain's CDR3 is CASSLGGGGATGANVLTF. The CDR3 DNA sequence: TGCGCCAGCAGCTTGGGGGGCGGGGGGGCGACTGGGGCCAACGTCCTGACTTTC.

The CDR3 nucleotides are TGTGCCAGCAGCTTAGACACAGGGGGCGGCACTGAAGCTTTCTTT. It codes for CASSLDTGGGTEAFF. The chain carries TRBV11-2 and TRBJ1-1; 9 bases align to TRBD1. From germline, CDR1 is SGHAT and CDR2 FQNNGV. The CDR3 loop spans 15 amino acids. The trim removed 0 bases at V and 4 bases at J, leaving 3 bases unmatched. Supplemented by reference TRBV11-2 and TRBJ1-1, the full variable domain reads EAGVAQSPRYKIIEKRQSVAFWCNPISGHATLYWYQQILGQGPKLLIQFQNNGVVDDSQLPKDRFSAERLKGVDSTLKIQPAKLEDSAVYLCASSLDTGGGTEAFFGQGTRLTVV.

The chain recombines TRBV6-6 with TRBJ1-1, with a possible D match to TRBD1 (6 bases). The germline CDR1 and CDR2 sequences are MNHNY and SVGAGI (reference sequence). This CDR3 region has 13 residues. Deletions cut 5 bases from V and 0 bases from J, with 7 bases between. In DNA form, the CDR3 reads TGTGCCAGCAGTGGACAGATGAACACTGAAGCTTTCTTT. Protein: CASSGQMNTEAFF.

This clone was seen only once. The chain links TRBV12-5 to TRBJ2-3; the D is unclear. CDR3 length: 16 amino acids. Germline V gene data show CDR1 as LGHNT and CDR2 as FRNRAP. Trimming left V 5 bases short and J 1 base short, with 16 bases between. CDR3 coding DNA: TGTGCTAGTGGTCTCACGGGTGCCCGGGGCACAGATACGCAGTATTTT. Translation: CASGLTGARGTDTQYF.

The chain is built from TRBV19 and TRBJ1-2, with 7 bases matching TRBD1. CDR1 is LNHDA, CDR2 SQIVND, per germline (reference sequence). This CDR3 has 13 amino acids. V gave up 0 bases and J gave up 7 bases; unmatched junction bases: 2. Written as DNA, the CDR3 is TGTGCCAGTAGTATAGAGCACAGGGGTGGCTACACCTTC. Protein product: CASSIEHRGGYTF.

This chain joins TRBV4-1 and TRBJ1-1, with 7 nucleotides matching TRBD1. CDR1 is MGHRA and CDR2 is YSYEKL in the germline V gene. Germline trimming cut 1 base from V and 5 bases from J; bases unmatched to any gene: 4. The CDR3 loop spans 14 amino acids. CDR3 residues: CASSQGQGSTEAFF. The CDR3 DNA is TGCGCCAGCAGCCAAGGACAGGGATCAACTGAAGCTTTCTTT.

The chain couples TRBV7-2 to TRBJ2-3, with TRBD1 as a possible D gene (6 bases). The CDR3 spans 13 residues. V dropped 3 bases and J dropped 14 bases, with 18 bases sitting between them. Per the germline V gene, CDR1 is SGHTA and CDR2 is FQGNSA. Here the CDR3 DNA reads TGTGCCAGCAGCTTTGACCGGGTCCCAGGGGTGTATTTT. Its protein product is CASSFDRVPGVYF.

V is TRBV29-1 and J is TRBJ1-2; D not resolved. The germline gives CDR1 SQVTM, CDR2 ANQGSEA. The CDR3 is made up of 14 amino acids. The V gene lost 4 bases and the J gene lost 6 bases, with 18 bases spanning the gap. The CDR3: CSVGGGFGKDGYTF. As DNA, the CDR3 is TGCAGCGTTGGAGGCGGGTTCGGAAAGGATGGCTACACCTTC.

The gene calls are TRBV7-2 and TRBJ1-2; D is undetermined. V lost 1 base and J lost 3, with 18 bases in between. The CDR3 length is 17 residues. The germline V gene has CDR1 SGHTA and CDR2 FQGNSA. The CDR3 coding sequence is TGTGCCAGCAGCTTAGTAAGTGTGCGGGTCACGGACTATGGCTACACCTTC. This translates into CASSLVSVRVTDYGYTF.

The chain carries TRBV2 and TRBJ2-3; D may be TRBD2 (5 bases). V lost 3 bases and J lost 4, with 20 bases in between. Looked up from germline, CDR1 is SNHLY and CDR2 is FYNNEI. This CDR3 region has 17 residues. CDR3 sequence: CASSEIFEAAQSDTQYF. CDR3 nucleotides: TGTGCCAGCAGTGAGATATTCGAAGCGGCCCAATCAGATACGCAGTATTTT. The full variable domain, in which reference TRBV2 and TRBJ2-3 provide the parts outside the CDR3, is EPEVTQTPSHQVTQMGQEVILRCVPISNHLYFYWYRQILGQKVEFLVSFYNNEISEKSEIFDDQFSVERPDGSNFTLKIRSTKLEDSAMYFCASSEIFEAAQSDTQYFGPGTRLTVL.

The sample holds a few counts of this clone. The V gene is TRBV4-1, the J gene TRBJ2-2, with D perhaps TRBD1 (5 bases). V was trimmed by 1 base and J by 5 bases, leaving 8 bases between them. In germline, CDR1 is MGHRA, CDR2 YSYEKL. The CDR3 is made up of 14 amino acids. The DNA of the CDR3 is TGCGCCAGCAGCCAAGGACAGCCTACCGGGGAGCTGTTTTTT. Protein: CASSQGQPTGELFF.

The chain recombines TRBV21-1 with TRBJ1-2. TRBV21-1 is noted as a pseudogene. The CDR3 is made up of 18 amino acids. CDR3 DNA: TGTGCCAGCAGCAATCCGGGCGGGGATAGGGATACCCTATATGGCTACACCTTC. As protein: CASSNPGGDRDTLYGYTF.

The J gene is TRBJ2-7, the V gene TRBV4-3; 7 bases line up with TRBD1. CDR1 and CDR2 from the germline V gene are LGHNA and YSLEER. CDR3 length: 14 residues. With V trimmed by 4 bases and J by 4 bases, 7 bases remained unmatched. DNA of the CDR3: TGCGCCAGCAGCCCCTGGACAGGAGCATACGAGCAGTACTTC. As protein: CASSPWTGAYEQYF.

This clone occurred a few times. The chain combines TRBV7-9 with TRBJ1-6, with 7 bases lining up with TRBD1. There are 14 residues in the CDR3. V was pared by 4 bases and J by 10 bases, with 7 bases of the junction left unmatched. Germline-derived CDR1 and CDR2 are SEHNR and FQNEAQ (reference sequence). CDR3 protein: CASSSTGFGSPLHF. The DNA for the CDR3 is TGTGCCAGCAGCTCGACAGGGTTTGGGTCACCCCTCCACTTT.

This clone was counted many times. The V and J genes are TRBV11-1 and TRBJ2-1; maybe TRBD2 (7 bases). V was shortened by 3 bases and J by 4 bases, with 16 bases between the two germline ends. Per the germline V gene, CDR1 is SGHAT and CDR2 is FQDESV (reference sequence). The CDR3 extends over 16 amino acids. The CDR3 region has the DNA TGTGCCAGCAGCTTGACGGGCCGGGGGGCATACAATGAGCAGTTCTTC. Translating it yields CASSLTGRGAYNEQFF.